This T cell receptor (beta chain) was documented in a study of T cells after yellow fever vaccination. Via MiXCR, TCRdb re-called the 5' RACE reads, giving one row per CDR3 protein. The sample lists about 320,000 distinct CDR3 sequences, around 12% occurring once. With 4 bases removed from V and 12 bases from J, the gap between germline ends came to 14 bases. CDR3 length: 12 amino acids. CDR1 and CDR2 from the germline V gene are SGHKS and YYEKEE (reference sequence). This clonotype appeared a few times. Its antigen is currently unknown. Study findings and constraints: Although most clonotypes did not, a small share appeared in both CD4 and CD8 compartments. Detected again after the booster were most primary-vaccination clones, at about 96% CD4 and 70% to 90% CD8. Weaker, the secondary response had a peak occurring faster, on day 5 versus 15. Abundant bulk-derived clonotypes could contaminate FACS-sorted repertoires.

The chain combines TRBV5-5 with TRBJ2-1; D is tentatively TRBD1 or TRBD2 (5 bases each). Sequenced here: CD4+ T cells sorted from PBMCs, sampled 15 days after the yellow fever booster vaccination. The clonotype originates from a man aged 18 to 29 who received the YFV17D yellow fever vaccine. CDR3 coding DNA: TGTGCCAGCAGCCGATTGGGTGGGACGCAGTTCTTC. It specifies CASSRLGGTQFF.